What follows is one T cell receptor beta chain and its context. Its antigen is unknown. Since a much larger clone is just one base distant, this may be a read error. The data belong to a study of breast tumors, draining lymph nodes, adjacent tissues. Notes on the study in general: Tumor and nontumor repertoires were significantly more similar in luminal-like than in basal-like breast cancer. Tumor repertoires ranked between lymph nodes and nontumor tissue in diversity, with V and J gene preferences. The data were judged consistent with most tumor T cells coming from lymph node and expanding in tumor. Data only fit, rather than demonstrated, lymph node origin of most tumor T cells.

Axillary draining lymph nodes of breast cancer patients supplied the node samples. TCRdb redid the calling of the multiplex PCR reads with MiXCR, one entry per CDR3 protein. The sample includes some 150,000 distinct CDR3 sequences, around 24% of them seen just once. CDR1 is SGHAT and CDR2 is FQNNGV in the germline V gene. The CDR3 totals 15 residues. V gene TRBV11-2 combines with J gene TRBJ2-7; 10 positions agree with TRBD1. The receptor was isolated from a female donor with breast cancer. Some clones in this sample may be carry-over from other donors' samples. Sequenced sample: axillary lymph node tissue. CDR3: CASGLTGQGGLEQYF. The CDR3 nucleotides are TGTGCCAGCGGCTTAACCGGACAGGGGGGCCTCGAGCAGTACTTC.